A selection of T cell receptor beta chains follows, all from one sample in a study of T-cell reconstitution after alpha-beta-depleted transplantation in children. TCRdb re-called the PCR reads through MiXCR, storing one row per CDR3 protein. Seen here are approximately 1,000,000 distinct CDR3 sequences, around 30% observed once, and the top ten hold over 25%. Specimen: PBMCs, mostly from graft donor cells, collected 360 days after TCRalphabeta/CD19-depleted stem cell transplant. The receptor source for this set is a boy under two years old who had a stem cell transplant for SCID, so the T cells may come from the graft donor. Each CDR3 is given with its conserved first and last residue. Fields, in order: V gene, J gene, D gene, CDR3 length, clone size, CDR3 protein, CDR3 DNA. D genes are given only for firm matches. Some rows mark clone size as missing; the rest say once, few, many or name a class of expanded clone.

V: TRBV20-1
J: TRBJ2-3
D: TRBD1
length: 14
size: few
CDR3: CSARGTGGGDTQYF
DNA: TGCAGTGCTAGAGGGACAGGGGGAGGAGATACGCAGTATTTT

V: TRBV29-1
J: TRBJ2-1
D: -
length: 11
size: -
CDR3: CSVGRVSEQFF
DNA: TGCAGCGTTGGCCGGGTTAGTGAGCAGTTCTTC

V: TRBV24-1
J: TRBJ2-3
D: -
length: 13
size: -
CDR3: CATSDFGADTQYF
DNA: TGTGCCACCAGTGATTTCGGCGCAGATACGCAGTATTTT

V: TRBV4-1
J: TRBJ2-1
D: TRBD1
length: 16
size: few
CDR3: CASSQEGVRGRNEQFF
DNA: TGCGCCAGCAGCCAAGAGGGGGTCAGGGGGAGAAATGAGCAGTTCTTC

V: TRBV12-3/TRBV12-4
J: TRBJ2-7
D: -
length: 13
size: few
CDR3: CASSTGRSYEQYF
DNA: TGTGCCAGCAGCACGGGACGGAGCTACGAGCAGTACTTC

V: TRBV12-3/TRBV12-4
J: TRBJ1-2
D: -
length: 15
size: -
CDR3: CASSSGGVANYGYTF
DNA: TGTGCCAGCAGCTCCGGGGGAGTAGCTAACTATGGCTACACCTTC

V: TRBV4-2
J: TRBJ2-7
D: -
length: 13
size: -
CDR3: CASSQIQGDEQYF
DNA: TGTGCCAGCAGCCAAATACAGGGAGACGAGCAGTACTTC

V: TRBV19
J: TRBJ1-1
D: -
length: 12
size: -
CDR3: CATSSGDTEAFF
DNA: TGTGCCACCTCATCGGGGGACACTGAAGCTTTCTTT

V: TRBV27
J: TRBJ2-5
D: -
length: 15
size: few
CDR3: CASSWAGAIKETQYF
DNA: TGTGCCAGCAGTTGGGCGGGGGCTATAAAAGAGACCCAGTACTTC

V: TRBV6-1
J: TRBJ1-5
D: TRBD1
length: 17
size: -
CDR3: CASSLKDRGNSNQPQHF
DNA: TGTGCCAGCAGTCTCAAGGACAGGGGGAACAGCAATCAGCCCCAGCATTTT

V: TRBV20-1
J: TRBJ1-1
D: -
length: 18
size: few
CDR3: CSARDPGPSAGPYTEAFF
DNA: TGCAGTGCTAGAGATCCGGGGCCATCGGCGGGTCCCTACACTGAAGCTTTCTTT

V: TRBV12-3/TRBV12-4
J: TRBJ2-1
D: TRBD2
length: 12
size: -
CDR3: CASDLGGGEQFF
DNA: TGTGCCAGCGATCTGGGCGGGGGTGAGCAGTTCTTC

V: TRBV20-1
J: TRBJ2-7
D: -
length: 11
size: -
CDR3: CSATGAYEQYF
DNA: TGCAGTGCTACAGGTGCCTACGAGCAGTACTTC